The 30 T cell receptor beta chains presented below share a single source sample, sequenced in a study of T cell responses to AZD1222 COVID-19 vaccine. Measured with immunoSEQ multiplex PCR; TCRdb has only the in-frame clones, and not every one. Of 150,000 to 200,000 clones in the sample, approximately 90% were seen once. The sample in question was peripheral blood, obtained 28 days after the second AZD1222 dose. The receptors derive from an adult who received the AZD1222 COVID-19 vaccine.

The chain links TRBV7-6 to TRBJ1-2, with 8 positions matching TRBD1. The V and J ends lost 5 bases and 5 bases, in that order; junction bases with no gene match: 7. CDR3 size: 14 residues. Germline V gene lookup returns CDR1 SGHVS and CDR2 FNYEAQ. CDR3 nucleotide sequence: TGTGCCAGCAGCCTACGGACAGGGCTGTATGGCTACACCTTC. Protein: CASSLRTGLYGYTF.

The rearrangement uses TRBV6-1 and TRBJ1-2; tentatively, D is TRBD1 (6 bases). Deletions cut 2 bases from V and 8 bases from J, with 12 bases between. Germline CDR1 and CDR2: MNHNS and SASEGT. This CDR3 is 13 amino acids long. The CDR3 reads CASSEQGIGGYTF. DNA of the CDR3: TGTGCCAGCAGTGAACAGGGGATCGGGGGCTACACCTTC.

In DNA form, the CDR3 reads TGCGCCAGCAGCTTCGCCCCGGGACGGTTCTCTGGAAACACCATATATTTT. Translating it yields CASSFAPGRFSGNTIYF. This sequence joins TRBV5-1 and TRBJ1-3; tentative D call: TRBD1 (5 bases). The length of the CDR3 is 17 residues. V was shortened by 2 bases and J by 0 bases, with 15 bases between the two germline ends. From germline, CDR1 is SGHRS and CDR2 YFSETQ.

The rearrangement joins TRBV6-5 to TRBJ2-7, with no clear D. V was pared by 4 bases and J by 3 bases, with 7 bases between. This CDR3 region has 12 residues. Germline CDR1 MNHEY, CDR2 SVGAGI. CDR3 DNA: TGTGCCAGCAGTTCGCCCGTCTACGAGCAGTACTTC. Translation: CASSSPVYEQYF.

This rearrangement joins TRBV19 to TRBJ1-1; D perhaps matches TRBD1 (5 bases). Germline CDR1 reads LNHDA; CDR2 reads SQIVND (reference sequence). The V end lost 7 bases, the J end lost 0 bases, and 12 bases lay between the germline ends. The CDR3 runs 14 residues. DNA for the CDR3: TGTGCCAGTACCTGGGGACCGCTGAACACTGAAGCTTTCTTT. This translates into CASTWGPLNTEAFF.

CDR3 in amino acids: CASSRIQGVGNQPQHF. The CDR3 coding sequence is TGTGCCAGTAGTAGGATCCAGGGGGTGGGCAATCAGCCCCAGCATTTT. The chain uses TRBV19 and TRBJ1-5; 7 bases agree with TRBD1. Trimming removed 4 bases from V and 2 bases from J; junction bases left unmatched: 8. The CDR3 has 16 amino acids. Germline CDR1 is LNHDA and CDR2 is SQIVND (reference sequence).

The CDR3 reads CASSEELYLGYTF. In DNA, the CDR3 is TGTGCCAGCAGTGAAGAGCTCTACCTAGGCTACACCTTC. The V gene is TRBV6-1, the J gene TRBJ1-2; D is uncertain. There are 13 residues in the CDR3. From germline, CDR1 is MNHNS and CDR2 SASEGT. V was pared by 1 base and J by 8 bases, with 11 bases between.

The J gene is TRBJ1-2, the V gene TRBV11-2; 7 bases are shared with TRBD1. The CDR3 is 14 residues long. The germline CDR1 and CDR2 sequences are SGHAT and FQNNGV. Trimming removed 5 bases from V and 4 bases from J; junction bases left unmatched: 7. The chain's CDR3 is CASSPTGTLYGYTF. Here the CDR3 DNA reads TGTGCCAGCAGCCCGACAGGGACCCTCTATGGCTACACCTTC.

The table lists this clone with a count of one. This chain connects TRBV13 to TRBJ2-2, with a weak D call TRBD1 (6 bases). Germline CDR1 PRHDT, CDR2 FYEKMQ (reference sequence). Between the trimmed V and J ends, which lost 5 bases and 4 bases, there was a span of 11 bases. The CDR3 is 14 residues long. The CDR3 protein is CASSPRGTTGELFF. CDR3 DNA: TGTGCCAGCAGCCCAAGGGGGACCACCGGGGAGCTGTTTTTT.

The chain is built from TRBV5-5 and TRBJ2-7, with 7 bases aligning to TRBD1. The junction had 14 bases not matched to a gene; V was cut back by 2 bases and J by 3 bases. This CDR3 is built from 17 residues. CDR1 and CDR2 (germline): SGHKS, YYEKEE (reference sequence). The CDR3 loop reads CASSLTRPLQGDYEQYF. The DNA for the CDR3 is TGTGCCAGCAGCTTAACCCGACCCCTTCAGGGGGACTACGAGCAGTACTTC.

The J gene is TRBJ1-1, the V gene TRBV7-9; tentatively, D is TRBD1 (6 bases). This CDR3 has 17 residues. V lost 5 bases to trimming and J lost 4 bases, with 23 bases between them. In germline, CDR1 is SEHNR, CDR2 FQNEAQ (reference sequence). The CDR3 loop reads CASSKIPSGVGSTEAFF. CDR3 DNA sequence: TGTGCCAGCAGCAAGATTCCCTCAGGGGTAGGGAGCACTGAAGCTTTCTTT.

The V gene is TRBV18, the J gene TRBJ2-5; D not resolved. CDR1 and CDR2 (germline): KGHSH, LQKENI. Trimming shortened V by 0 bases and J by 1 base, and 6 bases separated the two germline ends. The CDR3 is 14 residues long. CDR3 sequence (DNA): TGTGCCAGCTCACCACCGGCCTTCCAAGAGACCCAGTACTTC. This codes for CASSPPAFQETQYF. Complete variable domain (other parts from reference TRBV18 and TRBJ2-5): NAGVMQNPRHLVRRRGQEARLRCSPMKGHSHVYWYRQLPEEGLKFMVYLQKENIIDESGMPKERFSAEFPKEGPSILRIQQVVRGDSAAYFCASSPPAFQETQYFGPGTRLLVL.

The CDR3, as DNA: TGTGCCAGCACCCGGGAGGGCCCCATATATGGCTACACCTTC. It yields the protein CASTREGPIYGYTF. The gene calls are TRBV6-5 and TRBJ1-2; D not resolved. Trimming stripped 7 bases from V and 5 bases from J, with 17 bases between. This CDR3 comprises 14 residues. Germline V CDR1 and CDR2: MNHEY, SVGAGI.

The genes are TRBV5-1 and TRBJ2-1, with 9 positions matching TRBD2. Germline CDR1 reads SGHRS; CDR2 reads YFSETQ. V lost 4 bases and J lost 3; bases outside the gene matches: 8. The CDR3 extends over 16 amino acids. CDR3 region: CASSNQRGALYNEQFF. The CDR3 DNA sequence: TGCGCCAGCAGCAACCAGCGGGGGGCCCTCTACAATGAGCAGTTCTTC.

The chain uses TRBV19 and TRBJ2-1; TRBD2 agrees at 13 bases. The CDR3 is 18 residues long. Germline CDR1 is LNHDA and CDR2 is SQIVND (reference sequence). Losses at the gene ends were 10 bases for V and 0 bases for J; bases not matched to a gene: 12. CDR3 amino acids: CATAETSGGTYSYNEQFF. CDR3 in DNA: TGTGCCACCGCGGAGACTAGCGGGGGGACCTACTCCTACAATGAGCAGTTCTTC.

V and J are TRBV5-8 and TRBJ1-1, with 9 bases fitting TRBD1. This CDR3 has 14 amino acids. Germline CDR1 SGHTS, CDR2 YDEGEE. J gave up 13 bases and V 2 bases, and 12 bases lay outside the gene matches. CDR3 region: CASSLRQGVPDGFF. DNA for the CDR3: TGTGCCAGCAGCTTACGACAGGGGGTGCCTGATGGTTTCTTT.

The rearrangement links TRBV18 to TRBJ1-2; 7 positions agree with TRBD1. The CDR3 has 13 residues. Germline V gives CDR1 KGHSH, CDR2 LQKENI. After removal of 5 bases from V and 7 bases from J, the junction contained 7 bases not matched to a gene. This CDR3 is CASSKDREGGYTF. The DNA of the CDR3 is TGTGCCAGCTCAAAAGACAGGGAGGGTGGCTACACCTTC. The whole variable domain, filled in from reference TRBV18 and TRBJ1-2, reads NAGVMQNPRHLVRRRGQEARLRCSPMKGHSHVYWYRQLPEEGLKFMVYLQKENIIDESGMPKERFSAEFPKEGPSILRIQQVVRGDSAAYFCASSKDREGGYTFGSGTRLTVV.

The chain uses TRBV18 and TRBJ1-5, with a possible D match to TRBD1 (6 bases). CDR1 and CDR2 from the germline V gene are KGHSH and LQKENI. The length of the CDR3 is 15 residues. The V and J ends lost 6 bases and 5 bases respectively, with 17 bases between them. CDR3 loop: CASSPQAGDHQPQHF. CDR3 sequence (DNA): TGTGCCAGCTCCCCCCAGGCAGGGGACCATCAGCCCCAGCATTTT.

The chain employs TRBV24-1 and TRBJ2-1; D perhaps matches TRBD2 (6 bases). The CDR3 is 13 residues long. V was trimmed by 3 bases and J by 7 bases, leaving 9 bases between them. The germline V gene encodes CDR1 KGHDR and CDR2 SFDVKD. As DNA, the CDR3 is TGTGCCACCAGTGATGGTAGCGGTAATGAGCAGTTCTTC. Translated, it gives CATSDGSGNEQFF.

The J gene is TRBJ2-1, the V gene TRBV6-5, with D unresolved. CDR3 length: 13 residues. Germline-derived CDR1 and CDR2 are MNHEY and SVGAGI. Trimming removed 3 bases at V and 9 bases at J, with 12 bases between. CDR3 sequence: CASSYSIPGEQFF. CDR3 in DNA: TGTGCCAGCAGTTATTCAATACCTGGTGAGCAGTTCTTC.

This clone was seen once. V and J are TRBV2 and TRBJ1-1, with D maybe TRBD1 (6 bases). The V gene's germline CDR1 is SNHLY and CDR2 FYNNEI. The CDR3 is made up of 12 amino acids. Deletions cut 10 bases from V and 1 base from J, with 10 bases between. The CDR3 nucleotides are TGTGCCACCTCGACAGGGAACACTGAAGCTTTCTTT. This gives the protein CATSTGNTEAFF.

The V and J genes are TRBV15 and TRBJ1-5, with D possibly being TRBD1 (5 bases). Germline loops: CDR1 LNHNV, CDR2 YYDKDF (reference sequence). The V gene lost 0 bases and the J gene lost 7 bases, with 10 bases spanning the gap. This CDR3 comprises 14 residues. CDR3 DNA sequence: TGTGCCACCAGCAGAGATTATGGGGACCAGCCCCAGCATTTT. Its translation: CATSRDYGDQPQHF.

In nucleotides, the CDR3 is TGTGCCAGCAGTGAAGTTGGAGGGTCAATGAACACTGAAGCTTTCTTT. Encoded protein: CASSEVGGSMNTEAFF. The chain couples TRBV6-1 to TRBJ1-1; D gene uncertain. Germline-derived CDR1 and CDR2 are MNHNS and SASEGT. V was shortened by 1 base and J by 0 bases, with 12 bases between the two germline ends. The CDR3 contains 16 residues.

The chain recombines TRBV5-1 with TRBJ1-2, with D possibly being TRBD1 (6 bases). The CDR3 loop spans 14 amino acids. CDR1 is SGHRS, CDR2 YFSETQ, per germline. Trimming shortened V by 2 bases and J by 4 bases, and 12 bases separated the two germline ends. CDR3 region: CASSLDSGAYGYTF. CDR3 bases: TGCGCCAGCAGCTTAGATTCAGGGGCCTATGGCTACACCTTC.

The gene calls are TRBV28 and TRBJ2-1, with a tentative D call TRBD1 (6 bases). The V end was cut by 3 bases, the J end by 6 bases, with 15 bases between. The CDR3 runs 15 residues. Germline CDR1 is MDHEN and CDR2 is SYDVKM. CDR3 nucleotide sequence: TGTGCCAGCAGTTTGCCCACAGGGCTATTCAATGAGCAGTTCTTC. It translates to CASSLPTGLFNEQFF. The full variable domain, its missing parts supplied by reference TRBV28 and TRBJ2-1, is DVKVTQSSRYLVKRTGEKVFLECVQDMDHENMFWYRQDPGLGLRLIYFSYDVKMKEKGDIPEGYSVSREKKERFSLILESASTNQTSMYLCASSLPTGLFNEQFFGPGTRLTVL.

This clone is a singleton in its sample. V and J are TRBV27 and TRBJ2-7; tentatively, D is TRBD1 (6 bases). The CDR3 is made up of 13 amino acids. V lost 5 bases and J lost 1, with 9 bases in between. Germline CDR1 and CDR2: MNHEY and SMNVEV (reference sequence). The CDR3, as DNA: TGTGCCAGCAGTGAACAGGGATCCTACGAGCAGTACTTC. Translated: CASSEQGSYEQYF.

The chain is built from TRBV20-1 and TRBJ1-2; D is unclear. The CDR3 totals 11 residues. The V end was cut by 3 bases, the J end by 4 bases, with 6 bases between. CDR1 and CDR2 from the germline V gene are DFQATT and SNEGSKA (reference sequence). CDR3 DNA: TGCAGTGCTAGGGGAGTCTATGGCTACACCTTC. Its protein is CSARGVYGYTF.

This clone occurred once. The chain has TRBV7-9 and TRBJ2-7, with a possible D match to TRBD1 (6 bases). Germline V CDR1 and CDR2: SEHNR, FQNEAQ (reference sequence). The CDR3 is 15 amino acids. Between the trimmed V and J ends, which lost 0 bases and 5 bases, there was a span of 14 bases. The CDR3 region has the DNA TGTGCCAGCAGCTTAGCGCTAACAGGGTCCGACGAGCAGTACTTC. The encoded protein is CASSLALTGSDEQYF.

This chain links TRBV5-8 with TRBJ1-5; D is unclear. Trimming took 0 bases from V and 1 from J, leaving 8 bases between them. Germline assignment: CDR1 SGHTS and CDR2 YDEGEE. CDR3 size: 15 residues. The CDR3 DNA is TGTGCCAGCAGCTTGGAAGGGTCAAGCAATCAGCCCCAGCATTTT. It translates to CASSLEGSSNQPQHF.

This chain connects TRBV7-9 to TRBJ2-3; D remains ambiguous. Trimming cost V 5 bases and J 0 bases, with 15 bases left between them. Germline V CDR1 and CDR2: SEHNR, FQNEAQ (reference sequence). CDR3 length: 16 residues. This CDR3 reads CASSPSDHDSTDTQYF. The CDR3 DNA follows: TGTGCCAGCAGCCCCTCCGACCACGACAGCACAGATACGCAGTATTTT.